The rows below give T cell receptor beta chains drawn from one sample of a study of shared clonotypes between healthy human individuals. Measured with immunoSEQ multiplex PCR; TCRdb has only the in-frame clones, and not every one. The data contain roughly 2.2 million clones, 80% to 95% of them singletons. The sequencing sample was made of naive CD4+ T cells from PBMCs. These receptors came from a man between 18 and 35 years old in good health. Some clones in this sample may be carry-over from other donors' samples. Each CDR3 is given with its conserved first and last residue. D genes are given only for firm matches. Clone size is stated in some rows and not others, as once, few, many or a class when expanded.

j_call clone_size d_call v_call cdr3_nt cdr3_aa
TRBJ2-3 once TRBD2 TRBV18 TGTGCCAGCTCGGGACTAGCGCACACAGATACGCAGTATTTT CASSGLAHTDTQYF
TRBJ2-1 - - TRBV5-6 TGTGCCAGTAATCCGAGACACGTCTACAATGAGCAGTTCTTC CASNPRHVYNEQFF
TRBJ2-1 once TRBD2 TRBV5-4 TGTGCCAGCAGCACCCCCCGGCCGGGTAGCGGGAGGAGCTCCTACAATGAGCAGTTCTTC CASSTPRPGSGRSSYNEQFF
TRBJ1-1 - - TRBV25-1 TGTGCCAGCAGTGAATATCCAGGTTGGAACACTGAAGCTTTCTTT CASSEYPGWNTEAFF
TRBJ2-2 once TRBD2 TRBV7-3 TGTGCCAGCAGCTCGCGGGGACTAGGGAACACCGGGGAGCTGTTTTTT CASSSRGLGNTGELFF
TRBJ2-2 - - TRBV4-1 TGCGCCAGCAGCCAAGTTGAATTAGGGGGGAAATATTATCCCGGGGAGCTGTTTTTT CASSQVELGGKYYPGELFF
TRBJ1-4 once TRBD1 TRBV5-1 TGCGCCAGCAGCCCGGACAGGGGCGAAAAACTGTTTTTT CASSPDRGEKLFF
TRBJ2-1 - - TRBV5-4 TGTGCCAGCAGCTTGGGACCGGGATCCTACAATGAGCAGTTCTTC CASSLGPGSYNEQFF
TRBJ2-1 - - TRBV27 TGTGCCAGCAGTCCCCACACCGGTGGGCAACAAAATGAGCAGTTCTTC CASSPHTGGQQNEQFF
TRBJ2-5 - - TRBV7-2 TGTGCCAGCAGCACAAATTCTCCCGGGCCCAATATGAAAGAGACCCAGTACTTC CASSTNSPGPNMKETQYF
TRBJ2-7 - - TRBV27 TGTGCCAGCAGTTTCAGGGGGAGGGTTTACGAGCAGTACTTC CASSFRGRVYEQYF
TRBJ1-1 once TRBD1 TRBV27 TGTGCCAGCCGTCCCGTTTACAGGGGGGCGAACACTGAAGCTTTCTTT CASRPVYRGANTEAFF
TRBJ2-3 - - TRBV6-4 TGTGCCAGCTCCCCAGGGGGGACTAGCACAGATACGCAGTATTTT CASSPGGTSTDTQYF
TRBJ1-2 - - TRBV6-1 TGTGCCAGCAGTGAACCGCAGCTGTACTATGGCTACACCTTC CASSEPQLYYGYTF